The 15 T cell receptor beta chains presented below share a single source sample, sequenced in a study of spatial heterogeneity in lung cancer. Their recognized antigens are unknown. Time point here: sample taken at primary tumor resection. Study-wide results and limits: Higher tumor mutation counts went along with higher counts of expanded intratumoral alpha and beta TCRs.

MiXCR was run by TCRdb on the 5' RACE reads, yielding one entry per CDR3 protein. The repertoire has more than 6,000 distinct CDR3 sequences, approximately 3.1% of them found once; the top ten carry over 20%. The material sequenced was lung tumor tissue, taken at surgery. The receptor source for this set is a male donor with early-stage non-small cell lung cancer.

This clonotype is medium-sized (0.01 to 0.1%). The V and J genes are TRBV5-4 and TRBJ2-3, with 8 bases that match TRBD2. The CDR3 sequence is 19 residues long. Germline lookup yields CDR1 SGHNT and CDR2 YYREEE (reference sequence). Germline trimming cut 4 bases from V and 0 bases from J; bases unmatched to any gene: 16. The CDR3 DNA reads TGTGCCAGCAGCCCCCGGCTAGCGGGCACGTTAGAAAGCACAGATACGCAGTATTTT. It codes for CASSPRLAGTLESTDTQYF.

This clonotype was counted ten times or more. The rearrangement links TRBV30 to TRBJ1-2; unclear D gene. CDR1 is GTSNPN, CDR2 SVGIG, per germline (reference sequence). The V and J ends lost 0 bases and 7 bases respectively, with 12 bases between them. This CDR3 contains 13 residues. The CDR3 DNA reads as TGTGCCTGGAGTGTACGGCAGGATGGTGGCTACACCTTC. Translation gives CAWSVRQDGGYTF.

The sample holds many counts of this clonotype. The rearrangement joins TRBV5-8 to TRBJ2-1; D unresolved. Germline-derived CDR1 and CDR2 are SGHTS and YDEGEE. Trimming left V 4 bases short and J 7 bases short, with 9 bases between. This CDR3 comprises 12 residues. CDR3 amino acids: CASSREVNEQFF. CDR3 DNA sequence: TGTGCCAGCAGCCGAGAGGTTAATGAGCAGTTCTTC.

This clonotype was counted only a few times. CDR3 loop: CASSLDVGYGYTF. Written as DNA, the CDR3 is TGTGCCAGCAGCTTGGACGTAGGCTATGGCTACACCTTC. This chain joins TRBV5-6 and TRBJ1-2, with D hard to call. V shed 0 bases and J shed 4 bases, with 7 bases lying between them. Germline V gene sequence: CDR1 SGHDT, CDR2 YYEEEE. The CDR3 covers 13 residues.

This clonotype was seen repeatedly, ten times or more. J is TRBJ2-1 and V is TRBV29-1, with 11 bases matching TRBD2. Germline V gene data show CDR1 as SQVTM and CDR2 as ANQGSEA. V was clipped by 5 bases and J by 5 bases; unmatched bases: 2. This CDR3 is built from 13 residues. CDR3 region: CSVLAGGDNEQFF. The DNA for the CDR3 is TGCAGCGTTCTAGCGGGGGGAGACAATGAGCAGTTCTTC.

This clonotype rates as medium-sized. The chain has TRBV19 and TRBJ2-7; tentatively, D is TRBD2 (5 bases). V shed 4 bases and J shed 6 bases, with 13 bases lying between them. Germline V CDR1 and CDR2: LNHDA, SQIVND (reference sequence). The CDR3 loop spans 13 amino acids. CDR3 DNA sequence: TGTGCCAGTAGTACCCCCGGAGGCCGCGAGCAGTACTTC. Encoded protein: CASSTPGGREQYF.

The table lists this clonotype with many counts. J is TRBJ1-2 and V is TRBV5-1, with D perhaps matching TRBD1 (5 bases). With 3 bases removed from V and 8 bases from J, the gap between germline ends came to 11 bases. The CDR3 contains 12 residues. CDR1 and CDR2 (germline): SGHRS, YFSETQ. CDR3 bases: TGCGCCAGCAGCTCCCTTCGGGGGGGCTACACCTTC. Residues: CASSSLRGGYTF.

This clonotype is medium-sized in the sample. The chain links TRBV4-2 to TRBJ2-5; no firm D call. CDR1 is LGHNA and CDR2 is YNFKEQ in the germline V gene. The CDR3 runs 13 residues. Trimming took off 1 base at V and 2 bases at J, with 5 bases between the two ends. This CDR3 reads CASSQGNQETQYF. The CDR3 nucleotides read TGTGCCAGCAGCCAAGGAAATCAAGAGACCCAGTACTTC.

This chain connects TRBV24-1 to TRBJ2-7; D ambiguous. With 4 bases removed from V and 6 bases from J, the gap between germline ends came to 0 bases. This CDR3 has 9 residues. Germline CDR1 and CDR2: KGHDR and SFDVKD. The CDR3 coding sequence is TGTGCCACCAGTGACGAGCAGTACTTC. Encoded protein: CATSDEQYF.

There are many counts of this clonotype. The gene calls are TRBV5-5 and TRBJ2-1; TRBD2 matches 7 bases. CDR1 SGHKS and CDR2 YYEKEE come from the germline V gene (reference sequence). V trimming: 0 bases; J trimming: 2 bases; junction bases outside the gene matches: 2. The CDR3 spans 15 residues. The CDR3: CASSLGGGPYNEQFF. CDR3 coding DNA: TGTGCCAGCAGCTTGGGCGGGGGACCCTACAATGAGCAGTTCTTC.

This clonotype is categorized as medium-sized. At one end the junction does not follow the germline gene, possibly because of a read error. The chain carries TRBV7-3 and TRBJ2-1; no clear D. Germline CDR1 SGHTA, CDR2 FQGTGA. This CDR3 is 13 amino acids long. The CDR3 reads CASSLNSNNEQFF. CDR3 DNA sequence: TGTGCCAGCAGCTTAAACTCCAACAATGAGCAGTTCTTC. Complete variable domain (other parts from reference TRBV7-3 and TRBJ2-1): GAGVSQTPSNKVTEKGKYVELRCDPISGHTALYWYRQSLGQGPEFLIYFQGTGAADDSGLPNDRFFAVRPEGSVSTLKIQRTERGDSAVYLCASSLNSNNEQFFGPGTRLTVL.

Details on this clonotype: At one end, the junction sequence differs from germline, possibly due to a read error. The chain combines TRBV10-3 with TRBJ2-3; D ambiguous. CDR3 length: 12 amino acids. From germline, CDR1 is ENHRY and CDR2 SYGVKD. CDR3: CVISERQDTQYF. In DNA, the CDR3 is TGTGTCATCAGTGAGCGTCAAGATACGCAGTATTTT.

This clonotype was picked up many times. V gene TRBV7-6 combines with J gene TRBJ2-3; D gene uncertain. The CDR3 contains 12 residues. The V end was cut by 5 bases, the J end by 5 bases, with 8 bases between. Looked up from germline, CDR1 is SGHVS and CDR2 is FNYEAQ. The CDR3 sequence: CASSVNGDTQYF. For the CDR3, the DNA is TGTGCCAGCAGCGTTAACGGAGATACGCAGTATTTT. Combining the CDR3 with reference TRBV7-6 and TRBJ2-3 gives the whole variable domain GAGVSQSPRYKVTKRGQDVALRCDPISGHVSLYWYRQALGQGPEFLTYFNYEAQQDKSGLPNDRFSAERPEGSISTLTIQRTEQRDSAMYRCASSVNGDTQYFGPGTRLTVL.

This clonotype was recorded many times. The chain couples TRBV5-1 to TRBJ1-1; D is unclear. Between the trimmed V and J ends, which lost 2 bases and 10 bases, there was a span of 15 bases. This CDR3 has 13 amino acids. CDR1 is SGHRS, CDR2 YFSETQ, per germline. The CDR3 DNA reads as TGCGCCAGCAGCTTCGGTCAAAGGGAGGCAGCTTTCTTT. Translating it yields CASSFGQREAAFF.

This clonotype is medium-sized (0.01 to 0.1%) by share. The CDR3 loop reads CASSGNRNTEAFF. CDR3 bases: TGCGCCAGCAGTGGCAACAGGAACACTGAAGCTTTCTTT. The chain is built from TRBV10-1 and TRBJ1-1; no clear D. Trimming took off 4 bases at V and 1 base at J, with 7 bases between the two ends. The CDR3 runs to 13 residues. Looked up from germline, CDR1 is WNHNN and CDR2 is SYGVQD (reference sequence).